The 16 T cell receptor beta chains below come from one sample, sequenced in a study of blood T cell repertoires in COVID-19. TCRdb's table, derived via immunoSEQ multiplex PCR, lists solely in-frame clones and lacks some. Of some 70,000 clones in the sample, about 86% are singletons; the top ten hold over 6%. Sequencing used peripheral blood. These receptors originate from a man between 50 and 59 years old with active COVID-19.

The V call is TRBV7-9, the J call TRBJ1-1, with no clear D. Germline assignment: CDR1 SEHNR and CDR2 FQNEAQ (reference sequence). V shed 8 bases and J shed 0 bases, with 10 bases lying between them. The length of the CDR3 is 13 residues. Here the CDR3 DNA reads TGTGCCAGCGCCCCAACAGTGAACACTGAAGCTTTCTTT. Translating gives CASAPTVNTEAFF.

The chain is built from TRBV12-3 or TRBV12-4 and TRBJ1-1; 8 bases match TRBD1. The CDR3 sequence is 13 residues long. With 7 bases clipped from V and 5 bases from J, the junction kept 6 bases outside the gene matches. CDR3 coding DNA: TGTGCCAGCACTGGACAGGGCAAAACTGAAGCTTTCTTT. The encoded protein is CASTGQGKTEAFF.

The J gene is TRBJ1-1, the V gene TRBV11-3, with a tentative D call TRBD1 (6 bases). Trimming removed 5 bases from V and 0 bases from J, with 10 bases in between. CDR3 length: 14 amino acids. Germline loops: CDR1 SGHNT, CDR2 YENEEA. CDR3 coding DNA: TGTGCCAGCAGCGGCCGGACAGTGAACACTGAAGCTTTCTTT. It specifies CASSGRTVNTEAFF.

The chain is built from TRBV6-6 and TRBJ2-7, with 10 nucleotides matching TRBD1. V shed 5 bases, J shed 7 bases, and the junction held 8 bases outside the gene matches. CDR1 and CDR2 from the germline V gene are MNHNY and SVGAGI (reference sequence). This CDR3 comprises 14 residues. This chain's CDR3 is CASSQGDRGWEQYV. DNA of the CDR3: TGTGCCAGCAGTCAAGGGGACAGGGGATGGGAGCAGTACGTC.

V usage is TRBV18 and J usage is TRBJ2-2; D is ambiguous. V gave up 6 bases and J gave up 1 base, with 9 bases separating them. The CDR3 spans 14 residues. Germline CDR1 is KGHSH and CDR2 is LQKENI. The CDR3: CASSISRNTGELFF. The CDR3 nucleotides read TGTGCCAGCTCTATCTCGAGGAACACCGGGGAGCTGTTTTTT.

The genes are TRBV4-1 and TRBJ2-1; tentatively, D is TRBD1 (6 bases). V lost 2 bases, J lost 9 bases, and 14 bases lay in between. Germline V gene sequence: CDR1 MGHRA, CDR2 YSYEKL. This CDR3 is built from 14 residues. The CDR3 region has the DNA TGCGCCAGCAGCCAACCCACAGGGCGTAGTGAGCAGTTCTTC. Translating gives CASSQPTGRSEQFF.

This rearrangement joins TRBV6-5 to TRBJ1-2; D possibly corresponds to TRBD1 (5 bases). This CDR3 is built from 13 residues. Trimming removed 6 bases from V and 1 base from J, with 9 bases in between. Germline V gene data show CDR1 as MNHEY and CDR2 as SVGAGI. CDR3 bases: TGTGCCAGCAGCCTTCAGGGTAACTATGGCTACACCTTC. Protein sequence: CASSLQGNYGYTF.

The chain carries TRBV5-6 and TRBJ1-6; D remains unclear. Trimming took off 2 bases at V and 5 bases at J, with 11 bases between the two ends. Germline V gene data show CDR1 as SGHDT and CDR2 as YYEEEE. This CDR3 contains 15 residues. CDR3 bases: TGTGCCAGCAGCTTCGCAAGACTGAATAATTCACCCCTCCACTTT. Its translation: CASSFARLNNSPLHF.

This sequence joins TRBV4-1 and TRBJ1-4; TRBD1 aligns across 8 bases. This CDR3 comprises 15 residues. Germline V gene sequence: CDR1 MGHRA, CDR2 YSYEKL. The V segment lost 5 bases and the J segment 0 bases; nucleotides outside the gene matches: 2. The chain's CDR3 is CASSGTGTTNEKLFF. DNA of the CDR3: TGCGCCAGCAGCGGGACAGGAACAACTAATGAAAAACTGTTTTTT.

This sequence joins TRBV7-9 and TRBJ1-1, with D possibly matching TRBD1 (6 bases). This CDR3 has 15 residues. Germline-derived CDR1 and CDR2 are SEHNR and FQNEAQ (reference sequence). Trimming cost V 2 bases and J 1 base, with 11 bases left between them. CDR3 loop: CASSLQKTGNTEAFF. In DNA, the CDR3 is TGTGCCAGCAGCTTACAAAAGACAGGGAACACTGAAGCTTTCTTT.

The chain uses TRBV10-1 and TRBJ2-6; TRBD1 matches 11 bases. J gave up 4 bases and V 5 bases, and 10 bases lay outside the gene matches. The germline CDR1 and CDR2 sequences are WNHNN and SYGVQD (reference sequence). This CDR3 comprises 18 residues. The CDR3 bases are TGCGCCAGCAGTTCGTCGGACAGGGGGCGAGCCGGGGCCAACGTCCTGACTTTC. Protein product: CASSSSDRGRAGANVLTF.

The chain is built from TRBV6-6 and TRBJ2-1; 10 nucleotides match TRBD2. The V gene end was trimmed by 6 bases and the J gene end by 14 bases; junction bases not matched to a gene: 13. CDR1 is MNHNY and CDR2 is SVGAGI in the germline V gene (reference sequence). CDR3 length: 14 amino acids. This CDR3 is CASSGLAVGKVEFF. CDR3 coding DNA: TGTGCCAGCAGCGGACTAGCGGTGGGGAAAGTAGAGTTCTTC.

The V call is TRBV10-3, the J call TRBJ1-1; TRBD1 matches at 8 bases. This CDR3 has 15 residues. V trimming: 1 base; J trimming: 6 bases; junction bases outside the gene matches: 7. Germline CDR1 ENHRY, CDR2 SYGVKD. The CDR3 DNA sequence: TGTGCCATCAGTGAGTTGGGGACAGGCTCTTCTGAAGCTTTCTTT. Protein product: CAISELGTGSSEAFF.

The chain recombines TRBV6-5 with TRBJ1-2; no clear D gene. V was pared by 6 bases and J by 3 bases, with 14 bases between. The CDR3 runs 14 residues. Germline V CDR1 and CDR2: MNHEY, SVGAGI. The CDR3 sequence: CASRAAGRDYGYTF. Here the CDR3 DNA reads TGTGCCAGCAGGGCCGCGGGGAGGGACTATGGCTACACCTTC.

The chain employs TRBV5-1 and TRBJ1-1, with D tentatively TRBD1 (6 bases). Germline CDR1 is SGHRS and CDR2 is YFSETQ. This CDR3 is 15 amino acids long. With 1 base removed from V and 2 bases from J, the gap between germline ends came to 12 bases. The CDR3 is CASSLRGEGNTEAFF. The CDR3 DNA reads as TGCGCCAGCAGCTTGAGGGGGGAGGGAAACACTGAAGCTTTCTTT.

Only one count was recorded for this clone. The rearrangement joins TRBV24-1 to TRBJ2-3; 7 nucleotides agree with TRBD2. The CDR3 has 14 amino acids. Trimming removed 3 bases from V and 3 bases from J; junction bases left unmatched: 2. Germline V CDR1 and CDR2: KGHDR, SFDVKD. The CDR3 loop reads CATSDRAGTDTQYF. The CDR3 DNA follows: TGTGCCACCAGTGATAGAGCGGGGACAGATACGCAGTATTTT.